The 7 T cell receptor beta chains below all came from one sample that was sequenced in a study of shared clonotypes between healthy human individuals. Libraries were prepared by immunoSEQ multiplex PCR; TCRdb keeps only in-frame clonotypes and omits some of them. The repertoire holds more than 2 million clones, with approximately 94% as singletons. Naive CD8 cells comprised CD45RO-negative, CCR7-positively selected cells, excluding terminally differentiated effector memory CD45RA+ cells. Material: naive CD8+ T cells sorted from blood. The receptors were sampled from a man aged 18 to 30 in good health.

The genes are TRBV27 and TRBJ2-1; TRBD1 aligns across 12 bases. The germline V gene has CDR1 MNHEY and CDR2 SMNVEV (reference sequence). The CDR3 totals 16 residues. Trimming at V came to 4 bases and at J to 7 bases, leaving 8 bases not matched to a gene. CDR3 amino acids: CASSSAGQGAWNEQFF. DNA of the CDR3: TGTGCCAGCAGTTCCGCGGGACAGGGGGCTTGGAATGAGCAGTTCTTC.

V and J are TRBV14 and TRBJ2-3; possible D gene TRBD2, 5 bases. CDR1 SGHDN and CDR2 FVKESK come from the germline V gene. V lost 0 bases and J lost 2, with 21 bases in between. This CDR3 region has 19 residues. The CDR3 DNA reads TGTGCCAGCAGCCAAGACGTAGGACTCCCTATCCGTCACACAGATACGCAGTATTTT. Translation gives CASSQDVGLPIRHTDTQYF.

The gene calls are TRBV6-5 and TRBJ1-5, with unresolved D. The CDR3 has 15 amino acids. The V and J ends lost 2 bases and 0 bases respectively, with 8 bases between them. Germline V gene lookup returns CDR1 MNHEY and CDR2 SVGAGI. CDR3 region: CASSYTPYSNQPQHF. In nucleotides, the CDR3 is TGTGCCAGCAGTTACACGCCTTATAGCAATCAGCCCCAGCATTTT.

Comments on this clone: Distinct nucleotide sequences in the sample also encode this CDR3. The V call is TRBV29-1, the J call TRBJ2-7; 7 bases match TRBD1. CDR3 size: 13 residues. Unmatched junction bases numbered 5, after V lost 2 bases and J lost 4 bases. Germline CDR1 and CDR2: SQVTM and ANQGSEA. CDR3 protein: CSVETGTAYEQYF. The CDR3 DNA follows: TGCAGCGTTGAAACTGGGACAGCTTACGAGCAGTACTTC.

J is TRBJ2-1 and V is TRBV7-8, with D possibly matching TRBD1 (6 bases). Trimming removed 5 bases from V and 5 bases from J, with 10 bases in between. The germline CDR1 and CDR2 sequences are SGHVS and FQNEAQ. The CDR3 has 13 amino acids. The CDR3 region is CASSPRTDNEQFF. The CDR3 coding sequence is TGTGCCAGCAGCCCCCGGACAGACAATGAGCAGTTCTTC.

The chain joins TRBV27 to TRBJ2-1; TRBD2 matches at 9 bases. CDR1 and CDR2 from the germline V gene are MNHEY and SMNVEV (reference sequence). The length of the CDR3 is 15 residues. J lost 10 bases, V lost 1 base, and 8 bases had no gene match. This chain's CDR3 is CASSLYGGGAQEQFF. In DNA form, the CDR3 reads TGTGCCAGCAGTTTATATGGCGGGGGGGCCCAAGAGCAGTTCTTC.

This rearrangement joins TRBV7-9 to TRBJ2-6; the D gene is possibly TRBD1 (5 bases). Germline CDR1 SEHNR, CDR2 FQNEAQ (reference sequence). V was clipped by 4 bases and J by 4 bases, with 14 bases between them. This CDR3 is 16 amino acids long. This chain's CDR3 is CASSWKTVSGANVLTF. CDR3 DNA sequence: TGTGCCAGCAGCTGGAAGACAGTCTCCGGGGCCAACGTCCTGACTTTC.